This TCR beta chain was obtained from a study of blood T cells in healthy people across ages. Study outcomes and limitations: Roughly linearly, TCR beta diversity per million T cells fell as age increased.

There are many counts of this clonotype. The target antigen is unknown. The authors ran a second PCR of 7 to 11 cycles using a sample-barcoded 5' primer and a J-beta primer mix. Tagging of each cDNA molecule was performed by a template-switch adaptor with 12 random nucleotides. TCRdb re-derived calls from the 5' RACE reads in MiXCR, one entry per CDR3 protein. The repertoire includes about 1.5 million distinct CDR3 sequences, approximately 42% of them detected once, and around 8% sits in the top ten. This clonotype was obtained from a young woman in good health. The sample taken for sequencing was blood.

The CDR3 DNA sequence: TGTGCCAGCAGCTTAGAGATCAGGAATTACGAGCAGTACTTC. This encodes CASSLEIRNYEQYF. V is TRBV7-2 and J is TRBJ2-7, with D unclear. Germline V gives CDR1 SGHTA, CDR2 FQGNSA. The CDR3 length is 14 residues. Trimming removed 1 base at V and 4 bases at J, with 11 bases between.